The clone carrying this T cell receptor (beta chain) was counted once. Its cognate antigen is unknown. The sample belongs to a study of T cell responses to AZD1222 COVID-19 vaccine. Generated by immunoSEQ multiplex PCR, the TCRdb table keeps only in-frame clones and is missing some. Among 120,000 or so clones listed, roughly 85% were seen once. Broader study findings: Researchers took repertoire samples only after the peak T cell response had come. Vaccine-associated CD4 TCRs ranged over spike, dominating at 160-218 and 743-854. Following two doses of AZD1222, Spike-specific TCR breadth and depth rose. White British people made up most donors, females outnumbered males, and clonal diversity was possibly underestimated.

Germline CDR1 and CDR2: ENHRY and SYGVKD. The CDR3 is made up of 14 amino acids. V was pared by 5 bases and J by 2 bases, with 12 bases between. This receptor was obtained from an adult in good health. V and J are TRBV10-3 and TRBJ1-2; a possible D gene is TRBD1 (5 bases). The sample in question was peripheral blood, obtained on day 0 of AZD1222 vaccination. The CDR3 nucleotides read TGTGCCATCAGTCCACAGGAGAGAAACTATGGCTACACCTTC. Translation gives CAISPQERNYGYTF.